The TCR beta chain under discussion was sequenced for a study of T cells in Graves' hyperthyroidism and ophthalmopathy. CDR3 length: 14 residues. Germline CDR1 and CDR2: MNHEY and SVGEGT. V was clipped by 5 bases and J by 2 bases, with 11 bases between them. RNA transcripts served as the template for amplifying TCR beta CDR3 regions. An initial round of RT-PCR targeting the TCR CDR3 relied on the HTBI primer set. TCRdb independently ran MiXCR on the multiplex PCR reads; one entry per CDR3 protein. Of around 400,000 distinct CDR3 sequences listed, about 13% are singletons. The TCR sequence derives from a woman under 30 with Graves' hyperthyroidism. What was sequenced was blood. The J gene is TRBJ2-3, the V gene TRBV6-2 or TRBV6-3; D perhaps matches TRBD2 (6 bases). The CDR3 spells CASSDTGDTDTQYF. Here the CDR3 DNA reads TGTGCCAGCAGTGACACGGGGGACACAGATACGCAGTATTTT.